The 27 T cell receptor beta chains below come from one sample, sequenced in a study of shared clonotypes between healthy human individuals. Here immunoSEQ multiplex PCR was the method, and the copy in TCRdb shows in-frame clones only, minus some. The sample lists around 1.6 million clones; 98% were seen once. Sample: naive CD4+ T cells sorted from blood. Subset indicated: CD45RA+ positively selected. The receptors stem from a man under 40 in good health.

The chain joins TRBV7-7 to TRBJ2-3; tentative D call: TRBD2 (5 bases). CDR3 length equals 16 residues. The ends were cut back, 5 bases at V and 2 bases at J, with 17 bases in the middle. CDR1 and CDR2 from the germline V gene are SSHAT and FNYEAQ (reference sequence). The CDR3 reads CASSPHLSGSTDTQYF. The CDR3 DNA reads TGTGCCAGCAGCCCCCATTTAAGCGGATCCACAGATACGCAGTATTTT. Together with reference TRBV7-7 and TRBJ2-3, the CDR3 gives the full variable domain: GAGVSQSPRYKVTKRGQDVTLRCDPISSHATLYWYQQALGQGPEFLTYFNYEAQPDKSGLPSDRFSAERPEGSISTLTIQRTEQRDSAMYRCASSPHLSGSTDTQYFGPGTRLTVL.

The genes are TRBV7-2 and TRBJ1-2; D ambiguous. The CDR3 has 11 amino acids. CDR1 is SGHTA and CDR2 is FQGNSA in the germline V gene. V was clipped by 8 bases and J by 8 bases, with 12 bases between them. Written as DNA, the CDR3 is TGTGCCAGCGGTTACGGTACCGGCTACACCTTC. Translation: CASGYGTGYTF.

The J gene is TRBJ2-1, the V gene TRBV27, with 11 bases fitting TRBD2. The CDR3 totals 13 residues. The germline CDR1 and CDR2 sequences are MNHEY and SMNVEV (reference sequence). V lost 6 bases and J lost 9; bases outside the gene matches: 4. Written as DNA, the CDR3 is TGTGCCAGCAGAGGACTAGCGGGCGCTGAGCAGTTCTTC. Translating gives CASRGLAGAEQFF.

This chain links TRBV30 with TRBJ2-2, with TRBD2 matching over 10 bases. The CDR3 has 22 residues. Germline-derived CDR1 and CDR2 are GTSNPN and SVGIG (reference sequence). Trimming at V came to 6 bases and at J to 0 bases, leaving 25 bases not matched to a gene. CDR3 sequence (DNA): TGTGCCTGTACACGGGACAGGATCTTTTCGATAGCGGGAGGTTCGAACACCGGGGAGCTGTTTTTT. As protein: CACTRDRIFSIAGGSNTGELFF.

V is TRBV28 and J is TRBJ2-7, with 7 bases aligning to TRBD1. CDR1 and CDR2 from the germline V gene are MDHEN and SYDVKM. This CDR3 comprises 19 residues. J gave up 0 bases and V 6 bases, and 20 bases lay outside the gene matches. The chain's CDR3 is CASRQIFSRQDRSSYEQYF. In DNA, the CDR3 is TGTGCCAGCAGGCAAATTTTTTCAAGGCAGGACAGGAGCTCCTACGAGCAGTACTTC. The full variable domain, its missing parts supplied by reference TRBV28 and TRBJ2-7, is DVKVTQSSRYLVKRTGEKVFLECVQDMDHENMFWYRQDPGLGLRLIYFSYDVKMKEKGDIPEGYSVSREKKERFSLILESASTNQTSMYLCASRQIFSRQDRSSYEQYFGPGTRLTVT.

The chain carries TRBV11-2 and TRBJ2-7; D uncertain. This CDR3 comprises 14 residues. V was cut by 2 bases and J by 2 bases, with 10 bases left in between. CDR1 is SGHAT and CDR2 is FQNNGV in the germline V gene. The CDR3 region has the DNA TGTGCCAGCAGCTTACCCTGGACGGCCTACGAGCAGTACTTC. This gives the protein CASSLPWTAYEQYF.

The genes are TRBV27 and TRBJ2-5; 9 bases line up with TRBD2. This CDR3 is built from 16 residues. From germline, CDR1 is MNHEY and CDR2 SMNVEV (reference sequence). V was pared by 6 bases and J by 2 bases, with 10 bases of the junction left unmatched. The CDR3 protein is CASSPLRLAEQETQYF. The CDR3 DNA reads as TGTGCCAGCAGCCCCCTGAGACTAGCGGAACAAGAGACCCAGTACTTC.

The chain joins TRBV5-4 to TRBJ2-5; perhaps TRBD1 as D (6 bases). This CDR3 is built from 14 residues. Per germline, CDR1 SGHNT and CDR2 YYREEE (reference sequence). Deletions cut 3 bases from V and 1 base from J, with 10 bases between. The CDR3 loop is CASSSGQLQETQYF. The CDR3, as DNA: TGTGCCAGCAGCTCAGGACAGCTCCAAGAGACCCAGTACTTC.

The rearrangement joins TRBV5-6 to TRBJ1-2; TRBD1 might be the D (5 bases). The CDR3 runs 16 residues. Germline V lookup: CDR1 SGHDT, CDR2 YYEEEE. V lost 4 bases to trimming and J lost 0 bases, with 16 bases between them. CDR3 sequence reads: CASSDLTDVTNYGYTF. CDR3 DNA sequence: TGTGCCAGCAGCGATTTGACAGACGTAACTAACTATGGCTACACCTTC.

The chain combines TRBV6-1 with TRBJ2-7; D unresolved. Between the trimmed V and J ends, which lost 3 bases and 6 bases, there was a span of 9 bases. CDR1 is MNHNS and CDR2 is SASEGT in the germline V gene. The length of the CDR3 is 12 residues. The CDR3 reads CASSESALEQYF. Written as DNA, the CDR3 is TGTGCCAGCAGTGAGTCTGCGCTCGAGCAGTACTTC.

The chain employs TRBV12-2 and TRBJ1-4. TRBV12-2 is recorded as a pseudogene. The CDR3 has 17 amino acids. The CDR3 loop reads CASRLDRRATRGKKLFF. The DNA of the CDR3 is TGTGCAAGTCGCTTAGATCGGAGGGCAACCCGGGGTAAAAAACTGTTTTTT.

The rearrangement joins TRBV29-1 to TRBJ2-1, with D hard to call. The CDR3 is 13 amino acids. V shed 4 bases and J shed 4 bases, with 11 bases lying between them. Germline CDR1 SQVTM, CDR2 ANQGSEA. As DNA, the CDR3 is TGCAGCGTTGGGCTAGACCGATACAATGAGCAGTTCTTC. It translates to CSVGLDRYNEQFF.

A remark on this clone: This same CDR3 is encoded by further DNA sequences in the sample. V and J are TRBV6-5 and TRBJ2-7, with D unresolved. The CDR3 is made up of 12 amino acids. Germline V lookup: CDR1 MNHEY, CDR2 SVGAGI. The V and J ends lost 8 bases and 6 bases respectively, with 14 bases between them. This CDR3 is CASSPPGGEQYF. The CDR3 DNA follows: TGTGCCAGCTCACCCCCAGGCGGCGAGCAGTACTTC.

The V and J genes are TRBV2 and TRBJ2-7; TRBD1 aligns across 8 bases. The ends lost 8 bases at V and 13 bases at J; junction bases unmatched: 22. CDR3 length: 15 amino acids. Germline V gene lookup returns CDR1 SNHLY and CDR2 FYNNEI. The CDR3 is CASVDPGDRPAYPYF. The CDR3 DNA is TGTGCCAGCGTGGACCCGGGGGACAGGCCTGCTTACCCTTACTTC.

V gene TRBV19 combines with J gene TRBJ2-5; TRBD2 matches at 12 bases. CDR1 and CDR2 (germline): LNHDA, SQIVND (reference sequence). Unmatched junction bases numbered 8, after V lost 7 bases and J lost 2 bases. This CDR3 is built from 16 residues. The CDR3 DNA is TGTGCCAGTATGTCCCGACTAGCGGGGGTACAAGAGACCCAGTACTTC. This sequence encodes CASMSRLAGVQETQYF.

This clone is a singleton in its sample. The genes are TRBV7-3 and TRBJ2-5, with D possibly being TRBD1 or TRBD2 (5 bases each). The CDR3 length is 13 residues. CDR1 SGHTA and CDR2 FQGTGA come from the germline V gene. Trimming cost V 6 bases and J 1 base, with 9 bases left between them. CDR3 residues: CASSYGAQETQYF. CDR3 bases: TGTGCCAGCAGTTACGGGGCCCAAGAGACCCAGTACTTC. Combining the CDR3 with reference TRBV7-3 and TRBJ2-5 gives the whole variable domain GAGVSQTPSNKVTEKGKYVELRCDPISGHTALYWYRQSLGQGPEFLIYFQGTGAADDSGLPNDRFFAVRPEGSVSTLKIQRTERGDSAVYLCASSYGAQETQYFGPGTRLLVL.

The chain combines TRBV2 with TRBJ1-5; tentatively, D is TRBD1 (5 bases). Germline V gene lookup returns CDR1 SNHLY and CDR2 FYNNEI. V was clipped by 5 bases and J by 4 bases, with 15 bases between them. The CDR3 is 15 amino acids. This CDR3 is CASSSDSWANQPQHF. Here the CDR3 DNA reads TGTGCCAGCAGTTCCGACAGTTGGGCGAATCAGCCCCAGCATTTT.

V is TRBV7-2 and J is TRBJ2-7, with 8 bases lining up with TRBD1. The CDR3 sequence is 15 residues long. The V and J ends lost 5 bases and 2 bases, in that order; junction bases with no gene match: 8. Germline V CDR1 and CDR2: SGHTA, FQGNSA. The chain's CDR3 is CASSPSRDRTYEQYF. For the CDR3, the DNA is TGTGCCAGCAGCCCTTCCCGGGACAGGACCTACGAGCAGTACTTC.

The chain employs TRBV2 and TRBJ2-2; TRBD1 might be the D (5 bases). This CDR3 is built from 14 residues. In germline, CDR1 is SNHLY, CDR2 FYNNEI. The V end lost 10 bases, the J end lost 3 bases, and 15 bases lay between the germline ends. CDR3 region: CATHRSPYTGELFF. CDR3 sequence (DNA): TGTGCCACCCACAGGTCACCCTACACCGGGGAGCTGTTTTTT.

For the CDR3, the DNA is TGTGCCAGCTCACCTCTATCCACGGGACACGATACCTACGAGCAGTACTTC. Translation gives CASSPLSTGHDTYEQYF. V usage is TRBV18 and J usage is TRBJ2-7; maybe TRBD1 (6 bases). V dropped 3 bases and J dropped 2 bases, with 20 bases sitting between them. Germline V CDR1 and CDR2: KGHSH, LQKENI. CDR3 size: 17 residues. The full variable domain, with the rest looked up from reference TRBV18 and TRBJ2-7, is NAGVMQNPRHLVRRRGQEARLRCSPMKGHSHVYWYRQLPEEGLKFMVYLQKENIIDESGMPKERFSAEFPKEGPSILRIQQVVRGDSAAYFCASSPLSTGHDTYEQYFGPGTRLTVT.

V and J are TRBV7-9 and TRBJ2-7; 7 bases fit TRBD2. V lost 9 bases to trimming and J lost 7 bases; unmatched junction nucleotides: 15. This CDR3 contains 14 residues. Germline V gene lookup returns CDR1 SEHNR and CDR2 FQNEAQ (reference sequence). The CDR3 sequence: CASEARLAGLEQYF. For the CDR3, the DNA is TGTGCCAGTGAGGCGAGACTAGCAGGTTTAGAGCAGTACTTC.

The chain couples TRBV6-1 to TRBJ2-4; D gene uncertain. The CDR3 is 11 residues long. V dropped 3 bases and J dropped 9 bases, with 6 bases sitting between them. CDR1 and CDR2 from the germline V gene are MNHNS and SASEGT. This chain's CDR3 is CASSEVSIQYF. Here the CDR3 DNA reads TGTGCCAGCAGTGAGGTTAGCATTCAGTACTTC.

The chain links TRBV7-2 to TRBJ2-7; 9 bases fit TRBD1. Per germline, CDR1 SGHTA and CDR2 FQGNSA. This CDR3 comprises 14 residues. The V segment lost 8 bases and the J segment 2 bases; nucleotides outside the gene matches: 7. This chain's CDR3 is CASGDRVGAYEQYF. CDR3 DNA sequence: TGTGCCAGCGGGGACAGGGTAGGAGCCTACGAGCAGTACTTC.

The CDR3, as DNA: TGCGCCAGCAGCGCGGGACGGGGCTACACCTTC. Translating it yields CASSAGRGYTF. V usage is TRBV5-1 and J usage is TRBJ1-2; the D gene is possibly TRBD1 (5 bases). Germline-derived CDR1 and CDR2 are SGHRS and YFSETQ. V gave up 4 bases and J gave up 8 bases, with 9 bases separating them. The CDR3 is 11 residues long.

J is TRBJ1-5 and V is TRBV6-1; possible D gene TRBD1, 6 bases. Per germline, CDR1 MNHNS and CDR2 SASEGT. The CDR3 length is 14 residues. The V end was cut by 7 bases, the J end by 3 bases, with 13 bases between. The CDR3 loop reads CASTLRGNNQPQHF. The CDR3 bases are TGTGCCAGCACCCTCAGGGGAAACAATCAGCCCCAGCATTTT.

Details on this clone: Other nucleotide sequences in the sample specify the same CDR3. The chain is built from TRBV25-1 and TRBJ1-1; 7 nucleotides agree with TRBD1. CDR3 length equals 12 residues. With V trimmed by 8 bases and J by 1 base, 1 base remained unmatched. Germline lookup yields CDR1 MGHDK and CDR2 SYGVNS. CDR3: CASRDRNTEAFF. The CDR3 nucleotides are TGTGCCAGCCGGGACAGGAACACTGAAGCTTTCTTT.

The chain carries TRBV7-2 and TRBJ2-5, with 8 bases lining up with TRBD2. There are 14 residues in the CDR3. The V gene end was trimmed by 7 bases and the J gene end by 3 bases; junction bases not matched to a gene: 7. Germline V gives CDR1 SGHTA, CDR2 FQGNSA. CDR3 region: CASTRGGAEETQYF. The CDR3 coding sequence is TGTGCCAGCACCCGGGGGGGGGCGGAAGAGACCCAGTACTTC. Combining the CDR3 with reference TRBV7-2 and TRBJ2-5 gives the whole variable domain GAGVSQSPSNKVTEKGKDVELRCDPISGHTALYWYRQSLGQGLEFLIYFQGNSAPDKSGLPSDRFSAERTGGSVSTLTIQRTQQEDSAVYLCASTRGGAEETQYFGPGTRLLVL.